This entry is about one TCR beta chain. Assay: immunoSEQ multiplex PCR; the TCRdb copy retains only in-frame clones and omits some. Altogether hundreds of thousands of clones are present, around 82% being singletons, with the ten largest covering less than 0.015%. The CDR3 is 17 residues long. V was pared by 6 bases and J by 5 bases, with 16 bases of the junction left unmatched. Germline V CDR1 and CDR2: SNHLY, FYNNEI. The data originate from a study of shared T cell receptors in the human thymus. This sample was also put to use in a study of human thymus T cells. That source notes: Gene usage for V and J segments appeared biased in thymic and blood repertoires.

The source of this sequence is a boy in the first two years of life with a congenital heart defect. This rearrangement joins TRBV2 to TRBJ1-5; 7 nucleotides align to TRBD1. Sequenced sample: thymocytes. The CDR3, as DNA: TGTGCCAGCAGCGAGCCCAGGGGGGAATTCGTGGATCAGCCCCAGCATTTT. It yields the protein CASSEPRGEFVDQPQHF.